This T cell receptor beta chain was sequenced for a study of T cell responses to AZD1222 COVID-19 vaccine. Study-level points and caveats: Clonal diversity was possibly underestimated, and the donors were mostly white British, with more females. Nearly half of spike-specific TCRs reportedly go after variant regions that carry no mutations. Just a handful of people given AZD1222 tested seropositive at baseline. The study sampled repertoires only after the peak T cell response.

Data came from immunoSEQ multiplex PCR; TCRdb stores just in-frame clones and leaves some out. The sample lists about 100,000 clones, under 95% seen once, with roughly 6.2% in the top ten. Germline CDR1 SGHAT, CDR2 FQNNGV. The CDR3 has 15 residues. Germline trimming cut 3 bases from V and 3 bases from J; bases unmatched to any gene: 5. With regard to this clone: What it recognizes is unknown.

This receptor was identified in an adult who received the AZD1222 COVID-19 vaccine. V usage is TRBV11-2 and J usage is TRBJ2-3, with 8 bases that match TRBD1. The specimen was peripheral blood, collected 28 days after the second AZD1222 dose. In nucleotides, the CDR3 is TGTGCCAGCAGCTTTCGACAGGGGTTGACAGATACGCAGTATTTT. As protein: CASSFRQGLTDTQYF. Full variable domain (rest looked up from reference TRBV11-2 and TRBJ2-3): EAGVAQSPRYKIIEKRQSVAFWCNPISGHATLYWYQQILGQGPKLLIQFQNNGVVDDSQLPKDRFSAERLKGVDSTLKIQPAKLEDSAVYLCASSFRQGLTDTQYFGPGTRLTVL.